Listed here are 16 T cell receptor beta chains from one sample, sequenced in a study of technical replicates of blood from a few donors. Assay used: immunoSEQ multiplex PCR; TCRdb lists only in-frame clones, some missing. The data show over 55,000 clones, approximately 83% seen once. The sequencing sample was made of PBMCs. Source of these receptors: a human donor in good health. Some clones in this sample may be carry-over from other donors' samples.

V usage is TRBV18 and J usage is TRBJ2-7; 8 bases agree with TRBD1. CDR1 is KGHSH and CDR2 is LQKENI in the germline V gene. Trimming took 3 bases from V and 3 from J; bases not matched to a gene: 10. CDR3 length equals 16 residues. The CDR3 region is CASSPIGDRSNYEQYF. CDR3 nucleotide sequence: TGTGCCAGCTCACCGATTGGGGACAGGTCGAACTACGAGCAGTACTTC.

The chain links TRBV5-8 to TRBJ1-4; D gene ambiguous. CDR1 is SGHTS and CDR2 is YDEGEE in the germline V gene. The length of the CDR3 is 16 residues. V shed 1 base and J shed 0 bases, with 10 bases lying between them. The CDR3 sequence is CASSLSGTTTNEKLFF. CDR3 bases: TGTGCCAGCAGCTTGAGCGGAACCACAACTAATGAAAAACTGTTTTTT.

The CDR3 loop is CASSFRSGEVADTQYF. CDR3 bases: TGCGCCAGCAGCTTTAGATCGGGAGAGGTTGCAGATACGCAGTATTTT. V gene TRBV5-1 combines with J gene TRBJ2-3, with D possibly matching TRBD2 (6 bases). Germline assignment: CDR1 SGHRS and CDR2 YFSETQ. V gave up 2 bases and J gave up 4 bases, with 17 bases separating them. This CDR3 is built from 16 residues.

This clone was observed a handful of times. The rearrangement uses TRBV4-3 and TRBJ2-5; no clear D. Germline V gene lookup returns CDR1 LGHNA and CDR2 YSLEER. The CDR3 consists of 13 residues. Trimming removed 0 bases from V and 6 bases from J, with 8 bases in between. The CDR3 sequence: CASSQEIAKTQYF. The CDR3 DNA reads as TGCGCCAGCAGCCAAGAGATAGCCAAGACCCAGTACTTC.

This rearrangement joins TRBV13 to TRBJ2-7; D call uncertain. With 2 bases removed from V and 0 bases from J, the gap between germline ends came to 8 bases. This CDR3 has 14 amino acids. Germline-derived CDR1 and CDR2 are PRHDT and FYEKMQ (reference sequence). The CDR3 spells CASSLSPSSYEQYF. CDR3 sequence (DNA): TGTGCCAGCAGCTTATCGCCTAGCTCCTACGAGCAGTACTTC.

The chain carries TRBV2 and TRBJ2-1; D unresolved. The germline CDR1 and CDR2 sequences are SNHLY and FYNNEI. V was cut by 6 bases and J by 3 bases, with 12 bases left in between. The CDR3 runs to 14 residues. CDR3 sequence: CASSASTRYNEQFF. For the CDR3, the DNA is TGTGCCAGCAGCGCCTCGACTCGCTACAATGAGCAGTTCTTC.

This chain uses TRBV19 with TRBJ2-7; D is undetermined. Trimming pared 0 bases from V and 3 bases from J, leaving 6 bases between. CDR3 length: 13 amino acids. Germline V gene data show CDR1 as LNHDA and CDR2 as SQIVND (reference sequence). CDR3 DNA sequence: TGTGCCAGTAGTATAGAGGCCAGCTACGAGCAGTACTTC. Encoded protein: CASSIEASYEQYF.

In the case of this clone: The same CDR3 is also encoded by other DNA sequences in this sample. V usage is TRBV4-2 and J usage is TRBJ1-6, with 7 bases that match TRBD1. The CDR3 loop spans 15 amino acids. V was pared by 1 base and J by 4 bases, with 1 base of the junction left unmatched. Germline V gives CDR1 LGHNA, CDR2 YNFKEQ. CDR3 nucleotide sequence: TGTGCCAGCAGCCAAGGACAGGGATATAATTCACCCCTCCACTTT. Translating gives CASSQGQGYNSPLHF.

The chain has TRBV30 and TRBJ1-3; weak D call: TRBD1 (5 bases). Trimming stripped 3 bases from V and 2 bases from J, with 8 bases between. Germline V gene sequence: CDR1 GTSNPN, CDR2 SVGIG (reference sequence). The CDR3 length is 13 residues. CDR3 region: CAWSGGAGNTIYF. The CDR3 nucleotides are TGTGCCTGGAGCGGGGGGGCTGGAAACACCATATATTTT.

V is TRBV30 and J is TRBJ1-5, with D unclear. CDR3 length equals 14 residues. The V end lost 0 bases, the J end lost 4 bases, and 10 bases lay between the germline ends. Germline loops: CDR1 GTSNPN, CDR2 SVGIG (reference sequence). The CDR3 region is CAWSVRTRNQPQHF. Here the CDR3 DNA reads TGTGCCTGGAGTGTACGCACAAGAAATCAGCCCCAGCATTTT.

The genes are TRBV7-8 and TRBJ2-5, with a tentative D call TRBD2 (5 bases). This CDR3 has 15 residues. V was cut by 3 bases and J by 1 base, with 12 bases left in between. Germline CDR1 is SGHVS and CDR2 is FQNEAQ. CDR3 residues: CASSFIRDFQETQYF. The CDR3 nucleotides read TGTGCCAGCAGCTTTATACGGGATTTCCAAGAGACCCAGTACTTC.

The chain recombines TRBV2 with TRBJ2-1; D is undetermined. The ends were cut back, 1 base at V and 0 bases at J, with 4 bases in the middle. This CDR3 contains 14 residues. Germline V gene data show CDR1 as SNHLY and CDR2 as FYNNEI. CDR3 residues: CASSEDGSYNEQFF. The CDR3 DNA reads as TGTGCCAGCAGTGAAGACGGCTCCTACAATGAGCAGTTCTTC.

The chain uses TRBV6-1 and TRBJ1-3; unclear D gene. This CDR3 has 14 amino acids. V was clipped by 4 bases and J by 1 base, with 8 bases between them. Germline-derived CDR1 and CDR2 are MNHNS and SASEGT. The CDR3 protein is CASSGDISGNTIYF. The CDR3, as DNA: TGTGCCAGCAGTGGAGACATTTCTGGAAACACCATATATTTT.

This clone was observed a single time. The J gene is TRBJ1-1, the V gene TRBV19; 8 bases fit TRBD1. The CDR3 covers 11 residues. With V trimmed by 5 bases and J by 10 bases, 3 bases remained unmatched. Germline CDR1 LNHDA, CDR2 SQIVND (reference sequence). CDR3 in amino acids: CASSSTGGAFF. The DNA of the CDR3 is TGTGCCAGTAGTTCTACAGGGGGAGCTTTCTTT.

This chain joins TRBV30 and TRBJ2-7; D is perhaps TRBD1 (8 bases). Germline V gene sequence: CDR1 GTSNPN, CDR2 SVGIG (reference sequence). The length of the CDR3 is 13 residues. V was cut by 6 bases and J by 2 bases, with 14 bases left in between. The CDR3 coding sequence is TGTGCCTGTAACAGGGGGGGTACCTACGAGCAGTACTTC. Protein product: CACNRGGTYEQYF.

The V and J genes are TRBV13 and TRBJ2-2; D may be TRBD2 (6 bases). Trimming removed 5 bases from V and 4 bases from J, with 23 bases in between. Germline assignment: CDR1 PRHDT and CDR2 FYEKMQ (reference sequence). This CDR3 spans 18 amino acids. DNA of the CDR3: TGTGCCAGCAGCCCGGGAGTAAGCGCGCCCCCGATCACCGGGGAGCTGTTTTTT. It is translated as CASSPGVSAPPITGELFF.